A single sample is the source of the 2 T cell receptor beta chains below, sequenced in a study of T cells in Graves' hyperthyroidism and ophthalmopathy. The source material, RNA transcripts, was used to amplify TCR beta CDR3 regions. A first-round RT-PCR of the TCR CDR3 used the HTBI primer set. MiXCR, applied by TCRdb to the multiplex PCR reads, yields one record per CDR3 protein. The table has about 740,000 distinct CDR3 sequences, about 14% seen once. Sequenced: blood. The receptor source for this set is a woman younger than 30 with Graves' hyperthyroidism.

The sample holds many counts of this clonotype. The chain employs TRBV6-5 and TRBJ1-1; no clear D gene. The CDR3 runs 12 residues. The germline V gene encodes CDR1 MNHEY and CDR2 SVGAGI. Deletions cut 0 bases from V and 9 bases from J, with 8 bases between. CDR3 nucleotides: TGTGCCAGCAGTTACTCGGGTGCTCAAGCTTTCTTT. Its translation: CASSYSGAQAFF.

This clonotype has at least ten counts. The chain carries TRBV12-3 or TRBV12-4 and TRBJ2-7, with D possibly matching TRBD2 (5 bases). The CDR3 contains 15 residues. Trimming cost V 6 bases and J 0 bases, with 15 bases left between them. CDR3 protein: CASRRSGAYSYEQYF. CDR3 sequence (DNA): TGTGCCAGCAGACGAAGCGGAGCATACTCCTACGAGCAGTACTTC.